Following are 28 T cell receptor beta chains from one sample sequenced in a study of blood T cell repertoires in COVID-19. Produced via immunoSEQ multiplex PCR; TCRdb's table is partial and in-frame only. The sample has 250,000 to 350,000 clones, approximately 85% seen once. The material sequenced was peripheral blood. Receptors were obtained from a human donor with COVID-19, enrolled during active disease. The donor label of this sample is uncertain.

This clone has a single count. This sequence joins TRBV9 and TRBJ2-2, with TRBD2 identical over 8 bases. The V segment lost 0 bases and the J segment 2 bases; nucleotides outside the gene matches: 3. Per the germline V gene, CDR1 is SGDLS and CDR2 is YYNGEE. This CDR3 is 16 amino acids long. The DNA for the CDR3 is TGTGCCAGCAGCGTAGCTACTAGCGGTAACACCGGGGAGCTGTTTTTT. Residues: CASSVATSGNTGELFF.

The gene calls are TRBV5-1 and TRBJ2-1; the match to TRBD2 covers 9 bases. CDR1 SGHRS and CDR2 YFSETQ come from the germline V gene. The CDR3 has 16 residues. Trimming cost V 0 bases and J 3 bases; bases outside gene matches: 4. CDR3 nucleotide sequence: TGCGCCAGCAGCTTGGATAGCGGGAGCATCTACAATGAGCAGTTCTTC. It encodes CASSLDSGSIYNEQFF.

This clone was recorded at least ten times. CDR3 sequence: CASSLTGGGYEQYF. In nucleotides, the CDR3 is TGTGCCAGCAGTTTGACAGGGGGAGGCTACGAGCAGTACTTC. V gene TRBV7-9 combines with J gene TRBJ2-7, with 9 positions matching TRBD1. The germline V gene has CDR1 SEHNR and CDR2 FQNEAQ (reference sequence). The CDR3 consists of 14 residues. Germline trimming cut 6 bases from V and 3 bases from J; bases unmatched to any gene: 6.

The chain employs TRBV28 and TRBJ2-7; tentative D call: TRBD2 (5 bases). The germline V gene has CDR1 MDHEN and CDR2 SYDVKM. V was clipped by 7 bases and J by 7 bases, with 17 bases between them. CDR3 length: 13 residues. The CDR3: CASKPGSGREQYF. CDR3 coding DNA: TGTGCCAGCAAGCCGGGATCCGGGCGGGAGCAGTACTTC.

J is TRBJ2-2 and V is TRBV3-1 (or the pseudogene TRBV3-2); D remains unclear. This CDR3 has 14 residues. Germline values: CDR1 LGHDT, CDR2 YNNKEL (reference sequence). V shed 5 bases and J shed 1 base, with 8 bases lying between them. Written as DNA, the CDR3 is TGTGCCAGCAGCGCTTCCGGGAACACCGGGGAGCTGTTTTTT. This encodes CASSASGNTGELFF.

This chain joins TRBV11-2 and TRBJ2-4, with 8 bases that match TRBD1. Germline values: CDR1 SGHAT, CDR2 FQNNGV. J lost 6 bases, V lost 4 bases, and 2 bases had no gene match. CDR3 size: 13 residues. For the CDR3, the DNA is TGTGCCAGCAGCTCTGGGACAGGAAACATTCAGTACTTC. Its translation is CASSSGTGNIQYF.

This chain uses TRBV27 with TRBJ2-5; a weak D match, TRBD1 (6 bases). CDR1 and CDR2 (germline): MNHEY, SMNVEV (reference sequence). Trimming left V 2 bases short and J 2 bases short, with 27 bases between. The CDR3 extends over 20 amino acids. In nucleotides, the CDR3 is TGTGCCAGCAGTTTAGGCCTCCCGGGACACCTAAAAGCCGGACAAGAGACCCAGTACTTC. It translates to CASSLGLPGHLKAGQETQYF.

The chain recombines TRBV11-1 with TRBJ1-1, with D perhaps matching TRBD1 (6 bases). This CDR3 contains 15 residues. Trimming removed 1 base at V and 4 bases at J, with 13 bases between. Germline lookup yields CDR1 SGHAT and CDR2 FQDESV (reference sequence). The CDR3 DNA follows: TGTGCCAGCAGCTTAGTTCAGGGGTCGGTCACTGAAGCTTTCTTT. It specifies CASSLVQGSVTEAFF.

This chain uses TRBV30 with TRBJ2-5, with 9 bases aligning to TRBD2. The V segment lost 8 bases and the J segment 2 bases; nucleotides outside the gene matches: 3. The germline gives CDR1 GTSNPN, CDR2 SVGIG (reference sequence). The CDR3 extends over 12 amino acids. The CDR3 region is CATTSGQETQYF. DNA of the CDR3: TGTGCCACGACTAGCGGACAAGAGACCCAGTACTTC.

V is TRBV7-2 and J is TRBJ1-5, with D unresolved. Looked up from germline, CDR1 is SGHTA and CDR2 is FQGNSA. With 0 bases removed from V and 6 bases from J, the gap between germline ends came to 12 bases. The CDR3 has 15 residues. Written as DNA, the CDR3 is TGTGCCAGCAGCTTAGCGTCGACATCTCGTCAGCCCCAGCATTTT. The encoded protein is CASSLASTSRQPQHF.

This chain links TRBV9 with TRBJ2-1; 11 positions match TRBD1. Germline lookup yields CDR1 SGDLS and CDR2 YYNGEE. The junction had 7 bases not matched to a gene; V was cut back by 1 base and J by 10 bases. This CDR3 is built from 15 residues. Written as DNA, the CDR3 is TGTGCCAGCAGCGTATCAGGACAGGGGGCTTCGGAGCAGTTCTTC. Amino acid sequence: CASSVSGQGASEQFF.

CDR3 DNA sequence: TGTGCCAGCAGCGGGACAACCTCAACTAATGAAAAACTGTTTTTT. This encodes CASSGTTSTNEKLFF. The rearrangement uses TRBV28 and TRBJ1-4, with D tentatively TRBD1 (6 bases). The CDR3 runs to 15 residues. CDR1 and CDR2 (germline): MDHEN, SYDVKM. The germline V and J ends were trimmed by 6 bases and 0 bases, with 11 bases remaining between them.

V gene TRBV5-1 combines with J gene TRBJ2-7; 7 nucleotides line up with TRBD1. The CDR3 runs 14 residues. Germline V gene sequence: CDR1 SGHRS, CDR2 YFSETQ. J lost 0 bases, V lost 3 bases, and 3 bases had no gene match. The CDR3 loop reads CASSSGTASYEQYF. The CDR3 DNA is TGCGCCAGCAGCTCTGGGACAGCCTCCTACGAGCAGTACTTC.

This chain uses TRBV5-1 with TRBJ2-1; 10 nucleotides match TRBD2. The V segment lost 3 bases and the J segment 2 bases; nucleotides outside the gene matches: 8. The germline gives CDR1 SGHRS, CDR2 YFSETQ. The CDR3 contains 17 residues. The CDR3 spells CASSSSVLAGAYNEQFF. DNA for the CDR3: TGCGCCAGCAGCTCCTCAGTCCTAGCGGGAGCCTACAATGAGCAGTTCTTC.

The chain recombines TRBV7-9 with TRBJ2-1; 10 bases are shared with TRBD2. Germline values: CDR1 SEHNR, CDR2 FQNEAQ (reference sequence). Losses at the gene ends were 5 bases for V and 5 bases for J; bases not matched to a gene: 6. The CDR3 consists of 15 residues. CDR3 amino acids: CASSPGTSVHNEQFF. The CDR3 region has the DNA TGTGCCAGCAGCCCAGGGACTAGCGTCCACAATGAGCAGTTCTTC.

The chain couples TRBV11-2 to TRBJ1-3; D gene unclear. The CDR3 has 12 residues. Germline V gives CDR1 SGHAT, CDR2 FQNNGV. The V end lost 1 base, the J end lost 8 bases, and 6 bases lay between the germline ends. The DNA for the CDR3 is TGTGCCAGCAGCTTAGGTCCAGACACCATATATTTT. Translated, it gives CASSLGPDTIYF.

Only a few counts were recorded for this clone. The rearrangement uses TRBV28 and TRBJ1-3; no reliable D call. V was trimmed by 1 base and J by 5 bases, leaving 15 bases between them. This CDR3 is 16 amino acids long. Germline V gives CDR1 MDHEN, CDR2 SYDVKM. In nucleotides, the CDR3 is TGTGCCAGCAGTTTATCTCCGGGTTATAGGCGAAACACCATATATTTT. It is translated as CASSLSPGYRRNTIYF.

This chain joins TRBV2 and TRBJ2-3; tentatively, D is TRBD1 (5 bases). V lost 7 bases to trimming and J lost 0 bases, with 11 bases between them. Germline-derived CDR1 and CDR2 are SNHLY and FYNNEI. This CDR3 is 14 amino acids long. Written as DNA, the CDR3 is TGTGCCAGCATTTGGGGCCCGAGCACAGATACGCAGTATTTT. It is translated as CASIWGPSTDTQYF.

This clone was found once. The J gene is TRBJ1-1, the V gene TRBV2; D is undetermined. The CDR3 is 15 residues long. Germline lookup yields CDR1 SNHLY and CDR2 FYNNEI. V was trimmed by 3 bases and J by 0 bases, leaving 11 bases between them. The CDR3 nucleotides are TGTGCCAGCAGTGAGGGAGGACGGCTGAACACTGAAGCTTTCTTT. Amino acid sequence: CASSEGGRLNTEAFF.

The J gene is TRBJ2-3, the V gene TRBV27, with 8 nucleotides matching TRBD2. Per germline, CDR1 MNHEY and CDR2 SMNVEV (reference sequence). The ends lost 5 bases at V and 6 bases at J; junction bases unmatched: 10. The CDR3 loop spans 15 amino acids. The CDR3 DNA is TGTGCCAGCAGTCCCTTGGGACTAGAGGAGGATACGCAGTATTTT. This translates into CASSPLGLEEDTQYF.

The J gene is TRBJ1-5, the V gene TRBV29-1, with D unclear. The CDR3 has 15 residues. V gave up 4 bases and J gave up 0 bases, with 13 bases separating them. Per germline, CDR1 SQVTM and CDR2 ANQGSEA. The CDR3 nucleotides read TGCAGCGTTGTAGCGGGGTCTGGTAGCAATCAGCCCCAGCATTTT. Its protein is CSVVAGSGSNQPQHF.

The rearrangement joins TRBV20-1 to TRBJ1-5; the match to TRBD1 covers 7 bases. Germline V gene lookup returns CDR1 DFQATT and CDR2 SNEGSKA (reference sequence). Losses at the gene ends were 3 bases for V and 12 bases for J; bases not matched to a gene: 8. This CDR3 comprises 12 residues. The CDR3 protein is CSASLQGGNQHF. The CDR3 nucleotides read TGCAGTGCTAGTCTCCAGGGGGGCAACCAGCATTTT.

J is TRBJ2-3 and V is TRBV28, with 7 bases matching TRBD2. The CDR3 length is 16 residues. Per germline, CDR1 MDHEN and CDR2 SYDVKM. V dropped 7 bases and J dropped 8; count of bases not matched to a gene: 18. The CDR3: CASTLGGSQTRSTQYF. CDR3 DNA: TGTGCCAGCACCCTCGGGGGGAGCCAAACCAGGAGTACGCAGTATTTT. The full variable domain, with the rest looked up from reference TRBV28 and TRBJ2-3, is DVKVTQSSRYLVKRTGEKVFLECVQDMDHENMFWYRQDPGLGLRLIYFSYDVKMKEKGDIPEGYSVSREKKERFSLILESASTNQTSMYLCASTLGGSQTRSTQYFGPGTRLTVL.

In its sample, this clone was seen a few times. The chain links TRBV29-1 to TRBJ2-1; 8 nucleotides match TRBD2. V dropped 7 bases and J dropped 8; count of bases not matched to a gene: 7. CDR1 and CDR2 (germline): SQVTM, ANQGSEA. The CDR3 loop spans 12 amino acids. CDR3 coding DNA: TGCAGCGCGGGGACTAGTATCGATGAGCAGTTCTTC. Protein sequence: CSAGTSIDEQFF.

The rearrangement joins TRBV4-1 to TRBJ1-1, with D unresolved. Germline CDR1 reads MGHRA; CDR2 reads YSYEKL. V was cut by 11 bases and J by 5 bases, with 12 bases left in between. CDR3 length: 11 residues. The CDR3: CAEAPGTEAFF. As DNA, the CDR3 is TGCGCCGAAGCGCCGGGGACTGAAGCTTTCTTT.

This sequence joins TRBV5-1 and TRBJ2-7; 7 positions agree with TRBD1. Trimming at V came to 4 bases and at J to 5 bases, leaving 15 bases not matched to a gene. Germline V lookup: CDR1 SGHRS, CDR2 YFSETQ. The CDR3 is made up of 16 amino acids. The CDR3 DNA follows: TGCGCCAGCAGCCGGATTCTTCGCAGGGGGTTCGACGAGCAGTACTTC. It yields the protein CASSRILRRGFDEQYF.

This chain uses TRBV7-8 with TRBJ1-5; D is uncertain. The CDR3 covers 14 residues. With 3 bases removed from V and 2 bases from J, the gap between germline ends came to 8 bases. CDR1 and CDR2 (germline): SGHVS, FQNEAQ. CDR3 sequence: CASSLSQGNQPQHF. In nucleotides, the CDR3 is TGTGCCAGCAGCTTGAGCCAGGGCAATCAGCCCCAGCATTTT.

The rearrangement joins TRBV19 to TRBJ1-5, with D perhaps matching TRBD1 (6 bases). Germline loops: CDR1 LNHDA, CDR2 SQIVND (reference sequence). Trimming left V 5 bases short and J 3 bases short, with 23 bases between. The CDR3 spans 18 residues. The CDR3 nucleotides read TGTGCCAGTAGTCTCGACTTGACAGGACCCCCTTTCAATCAGCCCCAGCATTTT. Translation gives CASSLDLTGPPFNQPQHF.